This passage covers 16 T cell receptor beta chains from one sample sequenced in a study of control samples from healthy donors and cancer patients. Some clones are missing from TCRdb's copy, which holds only in-frame ones; the method was immunoSEQ multiplex PCR. The table has under 80,000 clones, approximately 94% seen once; the top ten hold under 3.5%. The sequenced material came from blood. These receptors all come from a woman aged 25-40 years in good health.

The V gene is TRBV2, the J gene TRBJ1-5; D is uncertain. V lost 6 bases and J lost 10, with 13 bases in between. The CDR3 is 12 residues long. Germline V lookup: CDR1 SNHLY, CDR2 FYNNEI. The CDR3 spells CASSPPGRPQHF. The CDR3 DNA follows: TGTGCCAGCAGCCCCCCCGGTCGACCCCAGCATTTT.

CDR3 sequence reads: CASSRQAGGDHF. The CDR3 DNA reads as TGTGCCAGCAGTAGACAGGCTGGGGGGGACCACTTT. The chain combines TRBV2 with TRBJ1-6; tentatively, D is TRBD1 (6 bases). Germline values: CDR1 SNHLY, CDR2 FYNNEI. The CDR3 spans 12 residues. Trimming took off 5 bases at V and 18 bases at J, with 17 bases between the two ends.

The chain recombines TRBV6-5 with TRBJ1-6; maybe TRBD1 (6 bases). The germline V gene has CDR1 MNHEY and CDR2 SVGAGI. CDR3 size: 13 residues. DNA for the CDR3: TGTGCAACAGGGATTTCCTATAATTCACCCCTCCACTTT. Amino acids: CATGISYNSPLHF.

The J gene is TRBJ2-1, the V gene TRBV19, with 11 positions matching TRBD1. Germline lookup yields CDR1 LNHDA and CDR2 SQIVND (reference sequence). The ends lost 5 bases at V and 4 bases at J; junction bases unmatched: 4. This CDR3 contains 15 residues. The CDR3 DNA follows: TGTGCCAGTAGTTTTGGGACAGGGGGGTACAATGAGCAGTTCTTC. It translates to CASSFGTGGYNEQFF.

The chain has TRBV7-3 and TRBJ1-5; no definite D call. V was clipped by 1 base and J by 2 bases, with 15 bases between them. Per germline, CDR1 SGHTA and CDR2 FQGTGA. The length of the CDR3 is 17 residues. CDR3 sequence (DNA): TGTGCCAGCAGCTTAATGCTGACCGCCCTCTGCAATCAGCCCCAGCATTTT. Residues: CASSLMLTALCNQPQHF.

V gene TRBV6-5 combines with J gene TRBJ2-7, with D unclear. The germline V and J ends were trimmed by 6 bases and 2 bases, with 11 bases remaining between them. The CDR3 has 13 residues. Germline CDR1 and CDR2: MNHEY and SVGAGI. In DNA, the CDR3 is TGTGCCAGCAGGCCGGGCCCCACCTACGAGCAGTACGTC. Residues: CASRPGPTYEQYV.

The CDR3 sequence: CASSISQGLDQPQHF. Here the CDR3 DNA reads TGTGCCAGTAGTATAAGTCAGGGGTTGGATCAGCCCCAGCATTTT. V is TRBV19 and J is TRBJ1-5; the D gene is possibly TRBD1 (6 bases). CDR1 is LNHDA and CDR2 is SQIVND in the germline V gene (reference sequence). There are 15 residues in the CDR3. Between the trimmed V and J ends, which lost 2 bases and 5 bases, there was a span of 13 bases.

In this sample, this clone turned up once. Sequence at one end of the junction differs from germline and may be a read error. This chain links TRBV6-6 with TRBJ1-1; unclear D gene. This CDR3 spans 12 amino acids. Germline CDR1 reads MNHNY; CDR2 reads SVGAGI (reference sequence). This chain's CDR3 is CASSPPNNEAFF. CDR3 in DNA: TGTGCCAGCAGTCCGCCCAACAATGAAGCTTTCTTT.

The V call is TRBV19, the J call TRBJ1-2; 8 positions match TRBD1. Germline trimming cut 3 bases from V and 4 bases from J; bases unmatched to any gene: 4. The CDR3 sequence is 14 residues long. In germline, CDR1 is LNHDA, CDR2 SQIVND (reference sequence). The CDR3 spells CASSIAGGTYGYTF. CDR3 DNA: TGTGCCAGTAGTATTGCAGGGGGCACCTATGGCTACACCTTC.

Of note for this clone: Different DNA sequences within this sample yield the same CDR3. The CDR3 sequence is CATRGQGTEAFF. DNA for the CDR3: TGTGCCACACGGGGGCAGGGCACTGAAGCTTTCTTT. The chain has TRBV19 and TRBJ1-1; TRBD1 might be the D (6 bases). Looked up from germline, CDR1 is LNHDA and CDR2 is SQIVND (reference sequence). This CDR3 comprises 12 residues. V gave up 10 bases and J gave up 4 bases, with 13 bases separating them.

The V and J genes are TRBV6-1 and TRBJ2-7; no definite D call. This CDR3 region has 14 residues. CDR1 and CDR2 from the germline V gene are MNHNS and SASEGT. V lost 2 bases and J 3 bases, leaving 11 bases between the germline ends. In nucleotides, the CDR3 is TGTGCCAGCAGTGAACTCGAAACAGACTACGAGCAGTACTTC. Translating it yields CASSELETDYEQYF.

The chain combines TRBV4-1 with TRBJ2-3, with 9 bases fitting TRBD2. Germline values: CDR1 MGHRA, CDR2 YSYEKL. The V gene end was trimmed by 0 bases and the J gene end by 0 bases; junction bases not matched to a gene: 4. This CDR3 is 17 amino acids long. The CDR3 here is CASSQDLAGASTDTQYF. CDR3 nucleotide sequence: TGCGCCAGCAGCCAAGATTTAGCGGGGGCTAGCACAGATACGCAGTATTTT.

The CDR3 region has the DNA TGTGCCAGCAGCCTCCCACGAGAGGGGGGGTCGACCCAGTACTTC. It codes for CASSLPREGGSTQYF. The chain links TRBV3-1 (or the pseudogene TRBV3-2) to TRBJ2-5; tentative D call: TRBD2 (7 bases). The CDR3 is 15 residues long. The germline CDR1 and CDR2 sequences are LGHDT and YNNKEL (reference sequence). Trimming took off 4 bases at V and 7 bases at J, with 19 bases between the two ends.

The chain uses TRBV19 and TRBJ1-5; TRBD1 is a possible D gene (6 bases). V dropped 7 bases and J dropped 4 bases, with 14 bases sitting between them. CDR3 length: 14 amino acids. Germline V CDR1 and CDR2: LNHDA, SQIVND (reference sequence). In DNA form, the CDR3 reads TGTGCCAGTAAAAAGGGCACAGGGAATCAGCCCCAGCATTTT. Translating it yields CASKKGTGNQPQHF.

This chain links TRBV30 with TRBJ2-5; 10 bases line up with TRBD2. This CDR3 has 14 residues. V shed 3 bases, J shed 5 bases, and the junction held 6 bases outside the gene matches. Germline CDR1 reads GTSNPN; CDR2 reads SVGIG (reference sequence). CDR3 DNA: TGTGCCTGGAGCCAGCGGGGGGGCCACGAGACCCAGTACTTC. As protein: CAWSQRGGHETQYF.

The chain joins TRBV5-5 to TRBJ1-1, with D uncertain. The germline V and J ends were trimmed by 0 bases and 4 bases, with 7 bases remaining between them. Germline CDR1 SGHKS, CDR2 YYEKEE (reference sequence). CDR3 length: 13 residues. CDR3 in DNA: TGTGCCAGCAGCTTGGATATACCCACTGAAGCTTTCTTT. Its protein is CASSLDIPTEAFF.